A selection of T cell receptor beta chains follows, all from one sample in a study of blood T cell repertoires in COVID-19. TCRdb's table, derived via immunoSEQ multiplex PCR, lists solely in-frame clones and lacks some. The sample contains 140,000 to 150,000 clones, approximately 87% of which appear only once. Sequencing was carried out using peripheral blood. These receptors all stem from a woman aged 50 to 60 with active or convalescent COVID-19. The CDR3 runs from the conserved cysteine through the conserved F or W. Fields, in order: D gene, clone size, V gene, J gene, CDR3 DNA, CDR3 protein. A D gene is named only where the DNA matches it firmly. Clone size appears in some rows only: once, few, many, or a class for an expanded clone.

>.|once|TRBV4-2|TRBJ1-5
TGTGCCAGCCCCACGTTACAGGGATCTGTTAATCAGCCCCAGCATTTT
CASPTLQGSVNQPQHF
>.|.|TRBV7-9|TRBJ1-4
TGTGCCAGCAGCTTAGTCGCGTACGCCGATTGGGAAAAACTGTTTTTT
CASSLVAYADWEKLFF
>.|.|TRBV7-8|TRBJ1-1
TGTGCCAGCAGCTTTAAACAGGGAATGGCCACTGAAGCTTTCTTT
CASSFKQGMATEAFF
>TRBD2|.|TRBV7-2|TRBJ2-1
TGTGCCAGCAGCCCCCAGGCTAGCGGCACCGCTCAGTTCTTC
CASSPQASGTAQFF
>.|.|TRBV19|TRBJ1-1
TGTGCCAGTAAAGACAGTTCGAACACTGAAGCTTTCTTT
CASKDSSNTEAFF
>TRBD2|.|TRBV2|TRBJ2-2
TGTGCCAGCAGTGAAGAGAGCGGGAGGAGTTCCGGGGAGCTGTTTTTT
CASSEESGRSSGELFF
>.|.|TRBV7-9|TRBJ1-1
TGTGCCAGCAGCCTTGGGGCAGGCGAGGTCACTGAAGCTTTCTTT
CASSLGAGEVTEAFF
>.|.|TRBV18|TRBJ1-1
TGTGCCAGCTCACCAAAGTCGGGTTTGAACACTGAAGCTTTCTTT
CASSPKSGLNTEAFF
>TRBD1|.|TRBV6-4|TRBJ2-1
TGTGCCAGCAGTGACCGACAGGGGCTATCGAGCTCCTACAATGAGCAGTTCTTC
CASSDRQGLSSSYNEQFF
>TRBD1|.|TRBV4-1|TRBJ1-4
TGCGCCAGCAGCCAAACAGGGGTAGGCGAAAAACTGTTTTTT
CASSQTGVGEKLFF
>TRBD1|.|TRBV5-1|TRBJ2-7
TGCGCCAGCAGCTTGGGTCCCGACAGGGCGTTCAACGAGCAGTACTTC
CASSLGPDRAFNEQYF
>TRBD1|.|TRBV19|TRBJ2-2
TGTGCCAGTAAGATAACCGGGACAGGCAACACCGGGGAGCTGTTTTTT
CASKITGTGNTGELFF
>TRBD1|.|TRBV27|TRBJ1-5
TGTGCCAGCAGTTTAAATGGACAGGGGAACAATCAGCCCCAGCATTTT
CASSLNGQGNNQPQHF
>.|.|TRBV4-3|TRBJ1-1
TGCGCCAGCAGCCAGGTGGGCAGAAACACTGAAGCTTTCTTT
CASSQVGRNTEAFF
>.|few|TRBV7-8|TRBJ1-1
TGTGCCAGCAGCTTAGACCGGGGTGGAACTGAAGCTTTCTTT
CASSLDRGGTEAFF
>.|.|TRBV6-5|TRBJ1-4
TGTGCCAGCAGCCCAGGGTACGGGGAAAAACTGTTTTTT
CASSPGYGEKLFF
>.|.|TRBV3-1/TRBV3-2|TRBJ2-3
TGTGCCAGCAGCCAGAGGGCTAGGAGGGCAGATACGCAGTATTTT
CASSQRARRADTQYF
>TRBD2|.|TRBV19|TRBJ2-5
TGTGCCAGTGCGGACCTTGGACTAGCGGGAAATCAAGAGACCCAGTACTTC
CASADLGLAGNQETQYF
>.|.|TRBV29-1|TRBJ1-2
TGCAGCGTTGAGCGGGGTAACTATGGCTACACCTTC
CSVERGNYGYTF
>.|.|TRBV4-3|TRBJ2-7
TGCGCCAGCAGCTTGGTCCTTCGGACAGAGCAAAACTCCTACGAGCAGTACTTC
CASSLVLRTEQNSYEQYF
>.|.|TRBV27|TRBJ2-1
TGTGCCAGCAGTCAGACAGCTTCCTACAATGAGCAGTTCTTC
CASSQTASYNEQFF
>.|.|TRBV4-3|TRBJ2-5
TGCGCCAGCAGCCAAGATCTAGCGTACCAGACCCAGTACTTC
CASSQDLAYQTQYF
>TRBD1|once|TRBV7-8|TRBJ1-1
TGTGCCAGCAGCTTACGTTCGCGACAGGGGGGTGGCACTGAAGCTTTCTTT
CASSLRSRQGGGTEAFF
>.|.|TRBV4-1|TRBJ2-1
TGCGCCAGCAGCCAACCCGGCGGGACCCAGCAGTTCTTC
CASSQPGGTQQFF
>.|once|TRBV7-2|TRBJ1-2
TGTGCCAGCAGCCAAAGGACAGAAGTTAACTATGGCTACACCTTC
CASSQRTEVNYGYTF
>TRBD1|.|TRBV18|TRBJ2-7
TGTGCCAGCTCAGTCATACAGGGGGCGCAAGGGAACGAGCAGTACTTC
CASSVIQGAQGNEQYF
>.|.|TRBV29-1|TRBJ2-3
TGCAGCGTTGAGACGCTAGTTAGTACAGATACGCAGTATTTT
CSVETLVSTDTQYF
>.|.|TRBV4-3|TRBJ1-2
TGCGCCAGCAGCCAAGCCAGGTTACAGGGAGCTAACTATGGCTACACCTTC
CASSQARLQGANYGYTF
>.|.|TRBV19|TRBJ1-2
TGTGCCACCAACGAGGGCCTCTCCCGCTATGGCTACACCTTC
CATNEGLSRYGYTF
>.|.|TRBV29-1|TRBJ1-1
TGCAGCGTTGAAGATGAAGGGAGGAAATTTGGAGCTTTCTTT
CSVEDEGRKFGAFF
>.|.|TRBV24-1|TRBJ2-3
TGTGCCACCAGTGATTTCAGGGGTGAGGCAGATACGCAGTATTTT
CATSDFRGEADTQYF
>TRBD2|.|TRBV3-1/TRBV3-2|TRBJ2-3
TGTGCCAGCAGCCTTGTGGCGGGGGGGCCTGATACGCAGTATTTT
CASSLVAGGPDTQYF
>.|once|TRBV4-2|TRBJ2-3
TGTGCCAGCAGCCAGTTAAGAGGAGATACGCAGTATTTT
CASSQLRGDTQYF
>TRBD2|.|TRBV30|TRBJ2-1
TGTGCCTGGAGTGAGTGGGGACTATACAATGAGCAGTTCTTC
CAWSEWGLYNEQFF
>.|once|TRBV28|TRBJ2-1
TGTGCCAGTTCCGGACAAGATCTGAATGAGCAGTTCTTC
CASSGQDLNEQFF
>TRBD1|.|TRBV30|TRBJ2-5
TGTGCCTGGAGCCACCTTACGACAGGGAAGAGAGAGACCCAGTACTTC
CAWSHLTTGKRETQYF
>.|.|TRBV6-5|TRBJ2-7
TGTGCCAGCAGTACGTTAGGGGATCATTACGAGCAGTACTTC
CASSTLGDHYEQYF
>.|.|TRBV2|TRBJ1-5
TGTGCCAGCAGTGATAGTTTACGATATAGCAATCAGCCCCAGCATTTT
CASSDSLRYSNQPQHF
>TRBD2|.|TRBV18|TRBJ2-3
TGTGCCAGCTCACCTTTAAGCGGGGGGGCCACAGATACGCAGTATTTT
CASSPLSGGATDTQYF
>TRBD1|.|TRBV29-1|TRBJ2-1
TGCAGTACAGGGGGCGCAGTAAACAATGAGCAGTTCTTC
CSTGGAVNNEQFF
>TRBD2|.|TRBV19|TRBJ2-1
TGTGCCAGTAGTCCATCCCCTAGCGGGAGGAGGGATGAGCAGTTCTTC
CASSPSPSGRRDEQFF
>TRBD1|.|TRBV24-1|TRBJ2-1
TGTGCCACCAGTGACACTGCGACAGGGAATGAGCAGTTCTTC
CATSDTATGNEQFF
>TRBD2|.|TRBV5-8|TRBJ2-1
TGTGCCAGCAGCTTTGTAAGGGGACTAGCGGATTACAATGAGCAGTTCTTC
CASSFVRGLADYNEQFF
>TRBD1|.|TRBV5-1|TRBJ2-3
TGCGCCAGCAGCTTGCCGACAGGGTTGGGAGATACGCAGTATTTT
CASSLPTGLGDTQYF